This T cell receptor (beta chain) was recorded in a study of cytomegalovirus exposure and HLA in healthy donors. Study conclusions and caveats: The listing of 150 to 200 TCR beta chains classed them as cytomegalovirus-associated. The dataset shows that most TCR sequences were rare, while some public TCRs occurred in many donors.

Details on this clone: As yet, its antigen is unknown.

The data were produced by immunoSEQ multiplex PCR, yet TCRdb's version contains in-frame clones alone and is incomplete. The table shows roughly 60,000 clones, with 90% to 96% occurring only once. The CDR3 contains 14 residues. Trimming stripped 7 bases from V and 8 bases from J, with 20 bases between. Germline V gene sequence: CDR1 SGHAT, CDR2 FQNNGV. The donors were in the roughly 130-subject validation cohort; that cohort was separate from the roughly 730-subject first cohort. The sequenced material came from PBMCs. This chain uses TRBV11-2 with TRBJ1-1; D gene unclear. This clonotype was sampled from a man aged 18 to 29 in good health and CMV-seronegative. The chain's CDR3 is CASKRLSGRSEAFF. For the CDR3, the DNA is TGTGCCAGCAAAAGACTTTCCGGTAGGTCGGAAGCTTTCTTT.